This TCR beta chain was identified during a study of T cell clonality in common variable immunodeficiency. Broader study findings: In common variable immunodeficiency, TCR beta chains reportedly carried fewer deletions and N-nucleotide insertions.

The CDR3 covers 15 residues. The V and J ends lost 7 bases and 1 base respectively, with 17 bases between them. Germline lookup yields CDR1 SGHTS and CDR2 YDEGEE. This clone was recorded at least ten times. What it recognizes is unknown. Read coverage stops 3 residues before the CDR3 terminus; the germline J gene supplies the remainder. Produced via immunoSEQ multiplex PCR; TCRdb's table is partial and in-frame only. The sample includes 30,000 to 40,000 clones, none of them occurring once. Most patients and controls had Caucasian heritage. This clonotype was obtained from a person between 18 and 69 years old in good health. The sample consisted of peripheral blood mononuclear cells. V gene TRBV5-8 combines with J gene TRBJ1-1, with unresolved D. The DNA read from the CDR3 is TGTGCCAGCCGTTCCAGAACAGCCTCGAACACTGAA. The encoded protein is CASRSRTASNTE. In full, the CDR3 reads CASRSRTASNTEAFF. The full variable domain, completed using reference TRBV5-8 and TRBJ1-1, is EAGVTQSPTHLIKTRGQQATLRCSPISGHTSVYWYQQALGLGLQFLLWYDEGEERNRGNFPPRFSGRQFPNYSSELNVNALELEDSALYLCASRSRTASNTEAFFGQGTRLTVV.